This T cell receptor (beta chain) originates from a study of CD8+CD57+ T cells in acquired aplastic anemia. Overall study: Sorting CD4+ and CD8+ cells gave DNA averaging approximately 3 ug.

CD8+CD57+ cell expansion had been shown by flow cytometry in patients chosen for sequencing. Profiling of TCR beta VDJ combinations and CDR3 sequences used genomic DNA as template. TCRdb reanalysed the reads using MiXCR and keeps one entry per CDR3 protein. Seen here are 170,000 or so distinct CDR3 sequences, 63% observed once, and the top ten hold about 44%. For this clonotype: Its target is not known.

Trimming shortened V by 9 bases and J by 6 bases, and 22 bases separated the two germline ends. The germline V gene encodes CDR1 SGHRS and CDR2 YFSETQ. CDR3 length equals 15 residues. Study results and limitations: No significant patient-versus-control difference appeared in CD8+ Simpson's diversity.

Sequencing was carried out using sorted CD4+, CD8+, or CD8+CD57+ T cells (not recorded which) from PBMCs. This receptor was identified in a human donor with aplastic anemia. This sequence joins TRBV5-1 and TRBJ2-1; unclear D gene. The CDR3 spells CATGIGTWGINEQFF. The CDR3 region has the DNA TGCGCCACCGGAATAGGAACTTGGGGAATCAATGAGCAGTTCTTC.